The rows below give T cell receptor beta chains drawn from one sample of a study of beta chain features in type 1 diabetes. Assay: immunoSEQ multiplex PCR; the TCRdb copy retains only in-frame clones and omits some. The repertoire consists of 250,000 to 350,000 clones, with less than 15% occurring once and the leading ten covering under 8.5%. The sample consisted of central memory CD4+ T cells from blood. The receptors come from a man aged 25 to 45 in good health. CDR3s include the opening cysteine and the closing phenylalanine or tryptophan. A D gene is named only where the DNA matches it firmly. Rows give clone size only sometimes, using once, few, many, or a class for an expanded clone.

>.|.|TRBV5-6|TRBJ1-2
TGTGCCAGCAGCTTCGGTAGGCGAAACTATGGCTACACCTTC
CASSFGRRNYGYTF
>TRBD2|.|TRBV7-2|TRBJ2-3
TGTGCCAGCAGCTTGCGGGGGGGCCAGTTAGATACGCAGTATTTT
CASSLRGGQLDTQYF
>.|.|TRBV6-5|TRBJ1-4
TGTGCCAGCAGTTACCACCTACAGGCAACTAATGAAAAACTGTTTTTT
CASSYHLQATNEKLFF
>.|few|TRBV5-1|TRBJ1-1
TGCGCCAGCATGAGAAATAGAGACACTGAAGCTTTCTTT
CASMRNRDTEAFF
>.|few|TRBV20-1|TRBJ1-2
TGCAGTGCTACGGGGGCTCGTGGCTACACCTTC
CSATGARGYTF
>.|.|TRBV6-1|TRBJ1-2
TGTGCCAGCACCCCCGGAATGAACTATGGCTACACCTTC
CASTPGMNYGYTF
>.|many|TRBV7-9|TRBJ2-3
TGTGCCAGCAGCTTAGCCAGTTGGGGGAGCACAGATACGCAGTATTTT
CASSLASWGSTDTQYF
>.|.|TRBV11-3|TRBJ2-2
TGTGCCAGCAGCCCGGGGGCTTCCGGGAACACCGGGGAGCTGTTTTTT
CASSPGASGNTGELFF
>.|few|TRBV15|TRBJ2-5
TGTGCCACCAGCAAGGGGATACAAGAGACCCAGTACTTC
CATSKGIQETQYF
>TRBD1|few|TRBV6-6|TRBJ1-6
TGTGCCAGCACCAGGACAGGGGCTTATTCACCCCTCCACTTT
CASTRTGAYSPLHF
>.|few|TRBV2|TRBJ2-7
TGTGCCAGCAGCTTGGTATACGAGCAGTACTTC
CASSLVYEQYF
>.|.|TRBV4-3|TRBJ2-1
TGCGCCAGCAGCCAAGCCAGGAGCTCCTACAATGAGCAGTTCTTC
CASSQARSSYNEQFF
>.|.|TRBV29-1|TRBJ1-5
TGCAGCGTTCGTACGACCGAGGATCAGCCCCAGCATTTT
CSVRTTEDQPQHF
>TRBD2|few|TRBV5-4|TRBJ2-1
TGTGCCAGCAGCACGCGCTCTAGCGGGCTATACAATGAGCAGTTCTTC
CASSTRSSGLYNEQFF
>TRBD1|few|TRBV18|TRBJ1-1
TGTGCCAGCTCACCGAGACAGGGAGACACTGAAGCTTTCTTT
CASSPRQGDTEAFF
>.|few|TRBV4-3|TRBJ2-4
TGCGCCAGCAGCCAAGTCACTGTAAACATTCAGTACTTC
CASSQVTVNIQYF
>.|few|TRBV6-5|TRBJ2-1
TGTGCCAGCAGTTACTCGGACTCCCACACGGGCAATGAGCAGTTCTTC
CASSYSDSHTGNEQFF
>.|.|TRBV5-8|TRBJ2-1
TGTGCCAGCGCCGGGGGACAGCCCTACAATGAGCAGTTCTTC
CASAGGQPYNEQFF
>.|.|TRBV18|TRBJ2-3
TGTGCCAGCTCACCACCGGCCGGGAGCACAGATACGCAGTATTTT
CASSPPAGSTDTQYF
>.|.|TRBV6-5|TRBJ1-2
TGTGCCAGCAGTGAGGGCTATGGCTACACCTTC
CASSEGYGYTF
>.|few|TRBV4-1|TRBJ1-1
TGCGCCAGCAGCCAAAAGATTTCACCCCGGGGTTCGAGCACTGAAGCTTTCTTT
CASSQKISPRGSSTEAFF
>.|few|TRBV7-9|TRBJ2-5
TGTGCCAGCAGCTTCAGCGGGCAAGAGACCCAGTACTTC
CASSFSGQETQYF
>TRBD1|.|TRBV30|TRBJ1-1
TGTGCCTGGAGTAAACGAACAGGGGGCAGAGCTTTCTTT
CAWSKRTGGRAFF
>.|.|TRBV6-6|TRBJ2-4
TGTGCCAGCAGTTACAACCAGGGCGCCGGCCAAAACATTCAGTACTTC
CASSYNQGAGQNIQYF
>.|few|TRBV5-4|TRBJ1-2
TGTGCCAGCAGCCCAGGACGGAACTATGGCTACACCTTC
CASSPGRNYGYTF
>.|.|TRBV2|TRBJ1-2
TGTGCCAGCAGCCCCAGGGACCCAATTAGAGGTGGCTACACCTTC
CASSPRDPIRGGYTF
>.|many|TRBV30|TRBJ2-1
TGTGCCTGGAGTGTACTGCGGGGCCACGGGCAGTTCTTC
CAWSVLRGHGQFF
>.|.|TRBV27|TRBJ2-5
TGTGCCAGCAGTTTCAGTCGGGCTCAAGAGACCCAGTACTTC
CASSFSRAQETQYF
>.|many|TRBV21-1|TRBJ2-4
TGTGCCAGCAGCAGGGAGAGCATTCAGTACTTC
CASSRESIQYF
>.|few|TRBV29-1|TRBJ2-3
TGCAGCGTTAGCGGACAGTCCCGCACAGATACGCAGTATTTT
CSVSGQSRTDTQYF
>.|few|TRBV5-1|TRBJ1-2
TGCGCCAGCAGCTCCGCCTTGGGGGGAACCTACCTGGATGGCTACACCTTC
CASSSALGGTYLDGYTF
>TRBD1|.|TRBV5-1|TRBJ1-1
TGCGCCAGCAGCTTGGCAGGGGGCGCGGACACTGAAGCTTTCTTT
CASSLAGGADTEAFF
>TRBD1|many|TRBV7-2|TRBJ1-1
TGTGCCAGCAGCTTAAGAGAGGGGACAGGGGCGAACACTGAAGCTTTCTTT
CASSLREGTGANTEAFF
>.|few|TRBV9|TRBJ1-6
TGTGCCAGCAGACCCATGGGGGATTCACCCCTCCACTTT
CASRPMGDSPLHF
>.|many|TRBV6-6|TRBJ2-5
TGTGCCAGCAGTTACTCGGGGGGCCGAGAGACCCAGTACTTC
CASSYSGGRETQYF
>TRBD2|few|TRBV6-6|TRBJ2-7
TGTGCCAGCAGTTTCCTAGCGGGGCCTAGCTCCTACGAGCAGTACTTC
CASSFLAGPSSYEQYF
>.|few|TRBV11-2|TRBJ2-1
TGTGCCAGCAGCTTAACAGGACCTGAGCAGTTCTTC
CASSLTGPEQFF
>TRBD1|many|TRBV29-1|TRBJ2-1
TGCAGCGGGGGACAGACCAATGAGCAGTTCTTC
CSGGQTNEQFF
>.|few|TRBV11-1|TRBJ2-5
TGTGCCAGCAGCTTAGGTAACGGCCTACAACAAGAGACCCAGTACTTC
CASSLGNGLQQETQYF
>TRBD2|.|TRBV7-2|TRBJ2-2
TGTGCCAGCAGCCAGGGACTAGCGGGGGTCGGGGAGCTGTTTTTT
CASSQGLAGVGELFF
>.|.|TRBV4-3|TRBJ1-1
TGCGCCAGCAGCCAAGATTTGGCCACTGAAGCTTTCTTT
CASSQDLATEAFF
>.|.|TRBV5-6|TRBJ2-2
TGTGCCAGCAACCCAAGCGCGGGTTACGGGGAGCTGTTTTTT
CASNPSAGYGELFF
>.|few|TRBV10-2|TRBJ2-5
TGCGCCAGCAGTGACCCAGAGACCCAGTACTTC
CASSDPETQYF
>TRBD1|few|TRBV29-1|TRBJ2-5
TGCAGCATAGGGGGGACAGGGGGTCAGACCCAGTACTTC
CSIGGTGGQTQYF
>TRBD2|many|TRBV7-9|TRBJ2-7
TGTGCCAGCAGCTTAGCGACTAGCGGGGTAGACGAGCAGTACTTC
CASSLATSGVDEQYF
>.|few|TRBV6-1|TRBJ1-2
TGTGCCAGCAGTGCCCAGGGTACCGCCGGATTTGGCTACACCTTC
CASSAQGTAGFGYTF
>.|.|TRBV11-2|TRBJ2-7
TGTGCCAGCAGCTTAGGCCACAGCTACGAGCAGTACTTC
CASSLGHSYEQYF
>TRBD1|few|TRBV7-2|TRBJ1-2
TGTGCCAGCAGCTCCGCCGGGACAGGGGTTGTAGGCTACACCTTC
CASSSAGTGVVGYTF
>.|few|TRBV5-4|TRBJ1-2
TGTGCCAGCAGCCCCGGGGAGAGAACTAACTATGGCTACACCTTC
CASSPGERTNYGYTF
>TRBD1|.|TRBV6-5|TRBJ1-1
TGTGCCAGCAGCCGCAGGACAGGGACCGGCGAAGCTTTCTTT
CASSRRTGTGEAFF
>.|.|TRBV7-3|TRBJ2-4
TGTGCCAGCAGCTTATATCCCCCGCGGCAACTTGCCGCCAAAAACATTCAGTACTTC
CASSLYPPRQLAAKNIQYF
>TRBD1|once|TRBV5-4|TRBJ1-1
TGTGCCAGCAGCTTGGGACAGGGGGCTAGTAGCACTGAAGCTTTCTTT
CASSLGQGASSTEAFF
>TRBD1|few|TRBV28|TRBJ2-1
TGTGCCAGCAGACAACTTACAGGGGATCCCTACAATGAGCAGTTCTTC
CASRQLTGDPYNEQFF
>.|few|TRBV6-5|TRBJ2-1
TGTGCCAGCAGTCGTGGGAGTGAGCAGTTCTTC
CASSRGSEQFF
>.|.|TRBV7-9|TRBJ2-5
TGTGCCAGCAGCTTAGCGGCATTTCAAGAGACCCAGTACTTC
CASSLAAFQETQYF